A single T cell receptor (beta chain) is shown here with its context. This sample is part of a study of PD-1 blockade in classical Hodgkin lymphoma. Libraries were prepared by immunoSEQ multiplex PCR; TCRdb keeps only in-frame clonotypes and omits some of them. The sample consists of around 23,000 clones, 80% of them appearing once. Each patient relapsed following autologous stem cell transplantation, and prior brentuximab vedotin exposure differed. The V gene's germline CDR1 is SEHNR and CDR2 FQNEAQ (reference sequence). CDR3 size: 17 residues. With 5 bases clipped from V and 6 bases from J, the junction kept 10 bases outside the gene matches.

The chain employs TRBV7-9 and TRBJ1-6, with TRBD1 matching over 10 bases. The source material was peripheral blood mononuclear cells (PBMCs), sampled before the second cycle of nivolumab. This TCR was sampled from a human donor with classical Hodgkin lymphoma. The CDR3 DNA sequence: TGTGCCAGCAGCCGCGGGACAGGGGAAGCGGGTAATTCACCCCTCCACTTT. Encoded protein: CASSRGTGEAGNSPLHF.